The 27 T cell receptor beta chains reported below all come from one sample, sequenced in a study of blood T cell repertoires in COVID-19. Clones were sequenced by immunoSEQ multiplex PCR, and TCRdb holds only the in-frame ones, with some missing. Among 110,000 or so clones, 85% were seen once, and the ten largest hold around 5.5%. The sequenced material came from peripheral blood. The receptors here all came from a woman aged 55-69 years with COVID-19, enrolled during active disease.

The genes are TRBV7-9 and TRBJ1-5, with D perhaps matching TRBD1 (6 bases). Germline CDR1 is SEHNR and CDR2 is FQNEAQ (reference sequence). The CDR3 totals 14 residues. Trimming took 1 base from V and 2 from J, leaving 6 bases between them. Written as DNA, the CDR3 is TGTGCCAGCAGCTTAGGACAGGGCAATCAGCCCCAGCATTTT. It codes for CASSLGQGNQPQHF.

V gene TRBV18 combines with J gene TRBJ2-2, with D maybe TRBD1 (5 bases). The CDR3 sequence is 17 residues long. Per germline, CDR1 KGHSH and CDR2 LQKENI. Trimming removed 1 base from V and 0 bases from J, with 12 bases in between. This CDR3 is CASSPQLQGANTGELFF. For the CDR3, the DNA is TGTGCCAGCTCACCACAACTCCAAGGGGCGAACACCGGGGAGCTGTTTTTT.

V gene TRBV29-1 combines with J gene TRBJ1-2, with no clear D. V lost 4 bases, J lost 1 base, and 7 bases lay in between. The germline gives CDR1 SQVTM, CDR2 ANQGSEA. This CDR3 comprises 12 residues. CDR3 nucleotide sequence: TGCAGCGTTGGCGGCGTTAACTATGGCTACACCTTC. Protein: CSVGGVNYGYTF.

The chain couples TRBV7-2 to TRBJ1-1, with 9 bases aligning to TRBD1. Trimming removed 1 base from V and 6 bases from J; junction bases left unmatched: 18. This CDR3 region has 19 residues. Germline CDR1 is SGHTA and CDR2 is FQGNSA. In DNA, the CDR3 is TGTGCCAGCAGCTTAGTCCGTCCGAGGAACAGGGGGCTCTTCGCTGAAGCTTTCTTT. Its translation is CASSLVRPRNRGLFAEAFF.

The chain uses TRBV5-1 and TRBJ2-3; 9 bases align to TRBD2. CDR3 length: 14 residues. V was clipped by 10 bases and J by 2 bases; unmatched bases: 8. Germline CDR1 SGHRS, CDR2 YFSETQ. DNA for the CDR3: TGCGCCCCCCGCGGCGGGGGGGCCACAGATACGCAGTATTTT. Translation: CAPRGGGATDTQYF.

This clone came up a few times. This chain links TRBV4-3 with TRBJ1-6; D is ambiguous. V shed 0 bases and J shed 10 bases, with 13 bases lying between them. The germline gives CDR1 LGHNA, CDR2 YSLEER. The CDR3 length is 15 residues. DNA of the CDR3: TGCGCCAGCAGCCAAGATTCGGAGGTTCAGTCACCCCTCCACTTT. This sequence encodes CASSQDSEVQSPLHF.

This clone has more than one count but fewer than ten. This chain connects TRBV19 to TRBJ1-1; D possibly corresponds to TRBD1 (5 bases). This CDR3 spans 17 amino acids. Germline CDR1 reads LNHDA; CDR2 reads SQIVND (reference sequence). Trimming removed 1 base at V and 5 bases at J, with 20 bases between. CDR3 region: CASSIGEGRGGRTEAFF. In nucleotides, the CDR3 is TGTGCCAGTAGTATAGGGGAGGGAAGGGGAGGAAGAACTGAAGCTTTCTTT.

The V call is TRBV27, the J call TRBJ1-5; the D is unclear. The CDR3 is 12 residues long. Looked up from germline, CDR1 is MNHEY and CDR2 is SMNVEV (reference sequence). Trimming left V 10 bases short and J 1 base short, with 8 bases between. Written as DNA, the CDR3 is TGTGCCACCGGACTGAGCAATCAGCCCCAGCATTTT. This gives the protein CATGLSNQPQHF.

The chain recombines TRBV3-1 (or the pseudogene TRBV3-2) with TRBJ1-6, with TRBD1 as a possible D gene (5 bases). Germline values: CDR1 LGHDT, CDR2 YNNKEL (reference sequence). The CDR3 is made up of 15 amino acids. Trimming stripped 1 base from V and 11 bases from J, with 15 bases between. For the CDR3, the DNA is TGTGCCAGCAGCCAAGTCGGACGGGGCGGGACACCCCTCCACTTT. Protein sequence: CASSQVGRGGTPLHF.

This chain joins TRBV9 and TRBJ2-6, with D possibly being TRBD1 (5 bases). The CDR3 contains 15 residues. Germline values: CDR1 SGDLS, CDR2 YYNGEE. V was trimmed by 2 bases and J by 2 bases, leaving 8 bases between them. CDR3 nucleotide sequence: TGTGCCAGCAGCGTCAGGGTCACTGGGGCCAACGTCCTGACTTTC. This sequence encodes CASSVRVTGANVLTF.

This clone was counted a few times. V is TRBV27 and J is TRBJ1-5, with D possibly being TRBD1 (6 bases). Germline assignment: CDR1 MNHEY and CDR2 SMNVEV (reference sequence). The CDR3 is 16 amino acids. Trimming cost V 4 bases and J 2 bases, with 15 bases left between them. The DNA for the CDR3 is TGTGCCAGCAGTTCAACCCAAGGGGGTGGCAATCAGCCCCAGCATTTT. It specifies CASSSTQGGGNQPQHF.

The rearrangement links TRBV6-4 to TRBJ2-7, with D possibly matching TRBD2 (5 bases). CDR1 and CDR2 (germline): MRHNA, SNTAGT. With 8 bases removed from V and 6 bases from J, the gap between germline ends came to 20 bases. This CDR3 comprises 14 residues. CDR3 coding DNA: TGTGCCAGCCCAGGACTCGGTAAGATTTCCGAGCAGTACTTC. Residues: CASPGLGKISEQYF.

The V call is TRBV12-2, the J call TRBJ2-1; TRBD2 is taken as the D call from the table, unchecked against the DNA. TRBV12-2 is marked as a pseudogene. The CDR3 totals 15 residues. The CDR3 sequence: CASRLWLAGYNEQFF. The CDR3 DNA follows: TGTGCAAGTCGCTTATGGCTAGCGGGATACAATGAGCAGTTCTTC.

J is TRBJ1-2 and V is TRBV18, with D hard to call. Deletions cut 6 bases from V and 7 bases from J, with 15 bases between. Germline values: CDR1 KGHSH, CDR2 LQKENI. The CDR3 is made up of 13 amino acids. The CDR3 DNA follows: TGTGCCAGCTCCTACTACCAGGACTTTGGCTACACCTTC. Translation gives CASSYYQDFGYTF. The whole variable domain, filled in from reference TRBV18 and TRBJ1-2, reads NAGVMQNPRHLVRRRGQEARLRCSPMKGHSHVYWYRQLPEEGLKFMVYLQKENIIDESGMPKERFSAEFPKEGPSILRIQQVVRGDSAAYFCASSYYQDFGYTFGSGTRLTVV.

V usage is TRBV15 and J usage is TRBJ2-3; the match to TRBD1 covers 8 bases. The CDR3 runs 14 residues. Trimming took 0 bases from V and 4 from J; bases not matched to a gene: 0. Germline assignment: CDR1 LNHNV and CDR2 YYDKDF (reference sequence). The CDR3 DNA follows: TGTGCCACCAGCAGAGACAGGGGGCCAGATACGCAGTATTTT. It specifies CATSRDRGPDTQYF. Filled out from reference TRBV15 and TRBJ2-3, the complete variable domain reads DAMVIQNPRYQVTQFGKPVTLSCSQTLNHNVMYWYQQKSSQAPKLLFHYYDKDFNNEADTPDNFQSRRPNTSFCFLDIRSPGLGDTAMYLCATSRDRGPDTQYFGPGTRLTVL.

The chain employs TRBV16 and TRBJ2-7; 7 bases are a match to TRBD2. Germline V gene data show CDR1 as KGHSY and CDR2 as FQNENV. The CDR3 length is 12 residues. V dropped 4 bases and J dropped 5; count of bases not matched to a gene: 2. The CDR3 DNA reads TGTGCCAGCAGCCCGGCGGGGGACGAGCAGTACTTC. Residues: CASSPAGDEQYF.

This chain links TRBV2 with TRBJ2-2; D gene uncertain. CDR3 length: 14 amino acids. Germline V gene data show CDR1 as SNHLY and CDR2 as FYNNEI. The ends were cut back, 5 bases at V and 1 base at J, with 8 bases in the middle. The CDR3 bases are TGTGCCAGCAGTAACCTAAAGAACACCGGGGAGCTGTTTTTT. It is translated as CASSNLKNTGELFF.

This chain uses TRBV7-9 with TRBJ1-3; 9 nucleotides align to TRBD1. The CDR3 is made up of 17 amino acids. Germline values: CDR1 SEHNR, CDR2 FQNEAQ (reference sequence). The J segment lost 4 bases and the V segment lost 5 bases, leaving 12 bases of the junction unmatched. CDR3 DNA sequence: TGTGCCAGCAGCGAAACAAAGGGACAGGGCTCAGGAAACACCATATATTTT. This sequence encodes CASSETKGQGSGNTIYF.

V gene TRBV5-1 combines with J gene TRBJ1-1; D is possibly TRBD1 (5 bases). Deletions cut 0 bases from V and 0 bases from J, with 12 bases between. The CDR3 has 16 amino acids. CDR1 and CDR2 (germline): SGHRS, YFSETQ. CDR3 DNA: TGCGCCAGCAGCTTGGTGCGGGGCCGTATGAACACTGAAGCTTTCTTT. It encodes CASSLVRGRMNTEAFF.

The V call is TRBV5-1, the J call TRBJ2-7; D is perhaps TRBD1 (6 bases). Germline values: CDR1 SGHRS, CDR2 YFSETQ. V lost 4 bases and J 4 bases, leaving 15 bases between the germline ends. The length of the CDR3 is 14 residues. This CDR3 reads CASSVQTGRYEQYF. As DNA, the CDR3 is TGCGCCAGCAGCGTACAGACAGGACGTTACGAGCAGTACTTC.

The V call is TRBV11-2, the J call TRBJ1-1, with 7 nucleotides matching TRBD1. This CDR3 contains 15 residues. From germline, CDR1 is SGHAT and CDR2 FQNNGV. V lost 5 bases, J lost 2 bases, and 8 bases stayed unmatched. The CDR3 protein is CASSLHRGLNTEAFF. Here the CDR3 DNA reads TGTGCCAGCAGCCTCCACAGGGGTCTCAACACTGAAGCTTTCTTT.

The chain is built from TRBV7-8 and TRBJ1-4, with 10 bases aligning to TRBD1. V lost 0 bases, J lost 7 bases, and 2 bases stayed unmatched. Germline CDR1 SGHVS, CDR2 FQNEAQ. The CDR3 has 15 amino acids. The CDR3: CASSLATGGVEKLFF. In DNA, the CDR3 is TGTGCCAGCAGCTTAGCGACAGGGGGCGTTGAAAAACTGTTTTTT.

The J gene is TRBJ2-4, the V gene TRBV4-3, with 9 bases fitting TRBD2. The ends lost 0 bases at V and 8 bases at J; junction bases unmatched: 11. Germline CDR1 and CDR2: LGHNA and YSLEER. CDR3 length equals 17 residues. The CDR3 coding sequence is TGCGCCAGCAGCCAAGAGATGGCGGGGGGGCTTAGGGACATTCAGTACTTC. It is translated as CASSQEMAGGLRDIQYF.

The CDR3 region has the DNA TGTGCCAGCAGCTTAGCTGGAGGGTACGGCGGGAATCAGCCCCAGCATTTT. Translating it yields CASSLAGGYGGNQPQHF. The V call is TRBV7-9, the J call TRBJ1-5; no definite D call. Trimming removed 0 bases at V and 4 bases at J, with 16 bases between. Germline V gene sequence: CDR1 SEHNR, CDR2 FQNEAQ (reference sequence). The CDR3 is made up of 17 amino acids.

The rearrangement joins TRBV9 to TRBJ2-7; D perhaps matches TRBD1 (6 bases). V dropped 4 bases and J dropped 4 bases, with 18 bases sitting between them. This CDR3 comprises 15 residues. Germline CDR1 reads SGDLS; CDR2 reads YYNGEE. The CDR3 region is CASSISTGLGYEQYF. The CDR3 DNA sequence: TGTGCCAGCAGCATATCTACAGGGTTAGGGTACGAGCAGTACTTC.

This sequence joins TRBV6-2 or TRBV6-3 and TRBJ1-1, with 8 bases fitting TRBD1. This CDR3 has 14 amino acids. Germline V CDR1 and CDR2: MNHEY, SVGEGT. J was trimmed by 5 bases and V by 3 bases; bases with no gene match: 5. The CDR3 region is CASSYQGARTEAFF. Written as DNA, the CDR3 is TGTGCCAGCAGTTATCAGGGGGCGCGGACTGAAGCTTTCTTT.

The genes are TRBV15 and TRBJ2-2; D call uncertain. V was shortened by 5 bases and J by 0 bases, with 16 bases between the two germline ends. Germline V lookup: CDR1 LNHNV, CDR2 YYDKDF (reference sequence). This CDR3 is built from 17 residues. The CDR3 region has the DNA TGTGCCACCAGCGGGTTAAGCGTCAGAGCGAACACCGGGGAGCTGTTTTTT. It codes for CATSGLSVRANTGELFF.